Below are 27 T cell receptor beta chains sequenced from a single sample in a study of T cells expressing NK-cell markers. Reprocessing the 5' RACE reads, TCRdb reports a single entry for every CDR3 protein and omits DNA. This sample's table has 550,000 to 600,000 distinct CDR3 sequences. The source material was blood T cells: a sorted CD56 or NKG2C T cell subset, CD4+ or CD8+ T cells, or bulk PBMC T cells (not recorded which). The receptors were sampled from a young man in good health.

The chain carries TRBV12-3 or TRBV12-4 and TRBJ2-1; TCRdb calls TRBD2, which cannot be checked without DNA. The CDR3 sequence is 13 residues long. CDR3 protein: CASSRGLLSEQFF.

The rearrangement joins TRBV6-5 to TRBJ1-2; TCRdb's D call, TRBD1, is unchecked because there is no DNA. Germline lookup yields CDR1 MNHEY and CDR2 SVGAGI. CDR3 length equals 14 residues. The CDR3 loop is CASKRGESNYGYTF.

The CDR3: CSATPTGNTDTQYF. The chain links TRBV20-1 to TRBJ2-3; TCRdb outputs TRBD1, but without DNA this stays unchecked. Germline CDR1 reads DFQATT; CDR2 reads SNEGSKA (reference sequence). The CDR3 length is 14 residues.

The CDR3 is CASSIAGTNTEAFF. The chain joins TRBV19 to TRBJ1-1; TCRdb lists TRBD1, though no DNA is available to test this call. This CDR3 comprises 14 residues. Germline V gives CDR1 LNHDA, CDR2 SQIVND (reference sequence).

The chain employs TRBV5-1 and TRBJ2-5. Per the germline V gene, CDR1 is SGHRS and CDR2 is YFSETQ. The CDR3 extends over 16 amino acids. The CDR3 sequence is CASSPEYLTSQETQYF.

The chain has TRBV7-3 and TRBJ2-3; the D gene TCRdb calls, TRBD2, cannot be checked with no DNA. CDR1 is SGHTA and CDR2 is FQGTGA in the germline V gene. The CDR3 is 16 residues long. CDR3 protein: CASSLEAGGWSDTQYF. Combining the CDR3 with reference TRBV7-3 and TRBJ2-3 gives the whole variable domain GAGVSQTPSNKVTEKGKYVELRCDPISGHTALYWYRQSLGQGPEFLIYFQGTGAADDSGLPNDRFFAVRPEGSVSTLKIQRTERGDSAVYLCASSLEAGGWSDTQYFGPGTRLTVL.

The rearrangement joins TRBV29-1 to TRBJ2-7; TCRdb reports TRBD1, a call that lacks DNA to check it against. The CDR3 extends over 11 amino acids. Germline lookup yields CDR1 SQVTM and CDR2 ANQGSEA. CDR3 in amino acids: CSVEPPAEQYF.

This sequence joins TRBV11-1 and TRBJ1-6; TCRdb's D call of TRBD1 is untestable without DNA. The CDR3 has 18 amino acids. Germline loops: CDR1 SGHAT, CDR2 FQDESV (reference sequence). The CDR3 reads CASSLQPLGQKSNSPLHF. The full variable domain, its missing parts supplied by reference TRBV11-1 and TRBJ1-6, is EAEVAQSPRYKITEKSQAVAFWCDPISGHATLYWYRQILGQGPELLVQFQDESVVDDSQLPKDRFSAERLKGVDSTLKIQPAELGDSAMYLCASSLQPLGQKSNSPLHFGNGTRLTVT.

The chain carries TRBV5-5 and TRBJ1-1. The length of the CDR3 is 12 residues. The V gene's germline CDR1 is SGHKS and CDR2 YYEKEE (reference sequence). CDR3 protein: CASSLPDTQAFF. The complete variable domain, with remaining parts taken from reference TRBV5-5 and TRBJ1-1, reads DAGVTQSPTHLIKTRGQQVTLRCSPISGHKSVSWYQQVLGQGPQFIFQYYEKEERGRGNFPDRFSARQFPNYSSELNVNALLLGDSALYLCASSLPDTQAFFGQGTRLTVV.

The rearrangement links TRBV7-9 to TRBJ2-3; TCRdb lists TRBD1, though no DNA is available to test this call. The V gene's germline CDR1 is SEHNR and CDR2 FQNEAQ (reference sequence). This CDR3 contains 16 residues. CDR3 sequence reads: CASSSLKGDRGDTQYF.

The chain is built from TRBV29-1 and TRBJ2-7; TCRdb's assignment of TRBD1 cannot be checked, as there is no DNA. CDR3 length equals 15 residues. CDR1 and CDR2 (germline): SQVTM, ANQGSEA. This CDR3 is CSVETPGTGTGEQYF.

J is TRBJ2-1 and V is TRBV30. The germline V gene has CDR1 GTSNPN and CDR2 SVGIG (reference sequence). The CDR3 sequence is 13 residues long. This CDR3 is CAWRGLGYNEQFF.

This chain joins TRBV20-1 and TRBJ2-1; TCRdb's D gene call, TRBD2, goes unchecked for lack of DNA. The germline V gene has CDR1 DFQATT and CDR2 SNEGSKA (reference sequence). The CDR3 has 18 amino acids. CDR3 in amino acids: CSARDREEGLAGVNEQFF.

The chain joins TRBV5-1 to TRBJ1-4; TCRdb names TRBD1, which stays unverified in the absence of DNA. The CDR3 is 14 residues long. Germline CDR1 is SGHRS and CDR2 is YFSETQ. This chain's CDR3 is CASSLARGQAKLFF.

The chain recombines TRBV20-1 with TRBJ1-2. The germline gives CDR1 DFQATT, CDR2 SNEGSKA (reference sequence). The CDR3 consists of 13 residues. CDR3 sequence: CSALVGANYGYTF.

The genes are TRBV6-1 and TRBJ2-5; TCRdb designates TRBD1, a call that cannot be tested without DNA. Germline assignment: CDR1 MNHNS and CDR2 SASEGT. This CDR3 has 14 amino acids. The CDR3 loop reads CASGRQGAGETQYF.

The chain carries TRBV27 and TRBJ1-2. The V gene's germline CDR1 is MNHEY and CDR2 SMNVEV (reference sequence). The CDR3 totals 11 residues. CDR3 sequence: CASSRGGGYTF.

V usage is TRBV29-1 and J usage is TRBJ2-3; TCRdb's D call of TRBD2 is untestable without DNA. The CDR3 consists of 15 residues. CDR1 and CDR2 (germline): SQVTM, ANQGSEA. CDR3 sequence: CSVLAGGVRTDTQYF.

The genes are TRBV12-3 or TRBV12-4 and TRBJ1-2; no DNA is available, so the TRBD1 call from TCRdb remains unchecked. CDR3 length equals 17 residues. The CDR3 sequence is CASSLYQGLALSHGYTF.

This rearrangement joins TRBV24-1 to TRBJ1-5. CDR3 length: 11 amino acids. Germline assignment: CDR1 KGHDR and CDR2 SFDVKD. CDR3 residues: CATSESGNQHF.

This rearrangement joins TRBV12-5 to TRBJ2-7; TCRdb calls TRBD2, which cannot be checked without DNA. Germline assignment: CDR1 LGHNT and CDR2 FRNRAP. This CDR3 spans 15 amino acids. CDR3 region: CASGLVLAVLGEQYF.

CDR3 in amino acids: CSVETPTSGSRKQFF. The chain joins TRBV29-1 to TRBJ2-1; TCRdb reports TRBD2, a call that lacks DNA to check it against. The CDR3 extends over 15 amino acids. Germline loops: CDR1 SQVTM, CDR2 ANQGSEA.

The chain couples TRBV11-2 to TRBJ1-2; TCRdb proposes TRBD1, but this gene call is untestable without DNA. The V gene's germline CDR1 is SGHAT and CDR2 FQNNGV. This CDR3 region has 15 residues. The CDR3 here is CASSLVGGQNYGYTF.

The chain links TRBV6-5 to TRBJ2-2; TCRdb selects TRBD1, and the lack of DNA leaves this call unchecked. This CDR3 is 14 amino acids long. Looked up from germline, CDR1 is MNHEY and CDR2 is SVGAGI. CDR3: CASSTGEVSGELFF.

The chain links TRBV5-1 to TRBJ2-4; TCRdb designates TRBD1, a call that cannot be tested without DNA. This CDR3 comprises 15 residues. Germline assignment: CDR1 SGHRS and CDR2 YFSETQ. The CDR3 loop reads CASRWGNLAKNIQYF.

This chain joins TRBV5-1 and TRBJ2-1; the D gene TCRdb calls, TRBD2, cannot be checked with no DNA. CDR1 is SGHRS, CDR2 YFSETQ, per germline. This CDR3 is built from 16 residues. The CDR3 protein is CASSELPSGTGNEQFF.

The chain recombines TRBV20-1 with TRBJ2-1; the D gene TCRdb calls, TRBD2, cannot be checked with no DNA. The CDR3 has 18 residues. Germline CDR1 is DFQATT and CDR2 is SNEGSKA (reference sequence). CDR3 amino acids: CSARDGGGPVFSYNEQFF.